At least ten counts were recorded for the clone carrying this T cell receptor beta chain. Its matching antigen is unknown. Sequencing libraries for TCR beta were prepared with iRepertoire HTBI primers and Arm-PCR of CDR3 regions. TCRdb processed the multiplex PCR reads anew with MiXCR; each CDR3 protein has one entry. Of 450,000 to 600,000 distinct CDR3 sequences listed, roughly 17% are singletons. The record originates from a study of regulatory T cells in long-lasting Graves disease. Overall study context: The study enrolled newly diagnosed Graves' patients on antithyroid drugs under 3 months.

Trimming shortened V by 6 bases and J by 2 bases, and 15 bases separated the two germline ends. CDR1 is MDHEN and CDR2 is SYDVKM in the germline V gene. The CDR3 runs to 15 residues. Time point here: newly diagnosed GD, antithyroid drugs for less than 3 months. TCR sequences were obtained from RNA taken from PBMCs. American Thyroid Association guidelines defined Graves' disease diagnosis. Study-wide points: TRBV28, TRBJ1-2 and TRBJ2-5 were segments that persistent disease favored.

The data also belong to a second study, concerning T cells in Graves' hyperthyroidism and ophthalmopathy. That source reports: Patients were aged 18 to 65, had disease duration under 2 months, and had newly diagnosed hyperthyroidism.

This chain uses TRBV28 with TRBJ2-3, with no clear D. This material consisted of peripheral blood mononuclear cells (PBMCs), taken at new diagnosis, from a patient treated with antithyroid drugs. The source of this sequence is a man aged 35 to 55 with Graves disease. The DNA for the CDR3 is TGTGCCAGCAGCCAGATTAACGGAATCACAGATACGCAGTATTTT. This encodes CASSQINGITDTQYF.